The sequence of this T cell receptor beta chain was determined in a study of blood T cell repertoires in COVID-19. A single count supports this clone. The germline CDR1 and CDR2 sequences are LNHNV and YYDKDF (reference sequence). Trimming shortened V by 1 base and J by 0 bases, and 10 bases separated the two germline ends. This CDR3 has 16 residues. Sequencing was performed with immunoSEQ multiplex PCR; in TCRdb, only in-frame clones are kept and a portion is missing. The sample consists of over 110,000 clones, 84% of them appearing once. This receptor was obtained from a man aged 40-49 years with acute COVID-19. The sample taken for sequencing was PBMCs or T cells enriched from blood (not recorded which). The J gene is TRBJ1-3, the V gene TRBV15; TRBD1 is a possible D gene (5 bases). The CDR3 sequence: CATSRAFGASGNTIYF. CDR3 bases: TGTGCCACCAGCAGAGCTTTTGGGGCCTCTGGAAACACCATATATTTT.